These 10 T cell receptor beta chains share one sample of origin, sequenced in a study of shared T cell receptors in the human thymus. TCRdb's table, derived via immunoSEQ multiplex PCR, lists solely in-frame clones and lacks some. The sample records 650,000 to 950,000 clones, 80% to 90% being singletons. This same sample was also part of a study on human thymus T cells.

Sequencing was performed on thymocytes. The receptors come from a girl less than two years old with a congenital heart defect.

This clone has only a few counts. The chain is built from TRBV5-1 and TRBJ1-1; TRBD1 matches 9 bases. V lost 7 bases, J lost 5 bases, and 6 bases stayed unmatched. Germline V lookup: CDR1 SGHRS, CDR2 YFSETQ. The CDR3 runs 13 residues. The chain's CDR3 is CASGTGIGTEAFF. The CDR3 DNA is TGCGCCAGCGGGACAGGGATCGGAACTGAAGCTTTCTTT.

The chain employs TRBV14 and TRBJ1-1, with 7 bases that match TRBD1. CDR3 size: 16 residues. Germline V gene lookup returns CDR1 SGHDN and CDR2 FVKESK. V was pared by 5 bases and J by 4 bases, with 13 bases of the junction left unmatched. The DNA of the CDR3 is TGTGCCAGCAGCGAGACTTCCCAGGGGGAGGTCACTGAAGCTTTCTTT. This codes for CASSETSQGEVTEAFF.

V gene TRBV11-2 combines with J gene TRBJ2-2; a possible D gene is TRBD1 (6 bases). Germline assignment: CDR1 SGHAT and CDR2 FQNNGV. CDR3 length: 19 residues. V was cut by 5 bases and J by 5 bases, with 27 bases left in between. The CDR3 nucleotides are TGTGCCAGCAGCATCCGAGGCACGACAGGAACTGCGAGAACCGGGGAGCTGTTTTTT. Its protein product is CASSIRGTTGTARTGELFF. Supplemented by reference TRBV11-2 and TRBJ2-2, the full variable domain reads EAGVAQSPRYKIIEKRQSVAFWCNPISGHATLYWYQQILGQGPKLLIQFQNNGVVDDSQLPKDRFSAERLKGVDSTLKIQPAKLEDSAVYLCASSIRGTTGTARTGELFFGEGSRLTVL.

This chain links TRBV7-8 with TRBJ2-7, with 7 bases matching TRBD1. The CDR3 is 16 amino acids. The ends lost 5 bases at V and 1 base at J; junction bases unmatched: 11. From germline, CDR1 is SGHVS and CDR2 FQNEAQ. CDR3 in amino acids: CASSPPGQGVSYEQYF. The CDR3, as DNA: TGTGCCAGCAGCCCCCCGGGGCAGGGGGTATCCTACGAGCAGTACTTC.

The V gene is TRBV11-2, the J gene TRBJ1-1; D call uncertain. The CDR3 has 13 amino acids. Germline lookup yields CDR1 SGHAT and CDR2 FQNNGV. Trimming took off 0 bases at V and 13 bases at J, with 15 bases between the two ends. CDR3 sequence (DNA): TGTGCCAGCAGCTTAGATGCCGGGTATTGTGGTTTCTTT. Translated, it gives CASSLDAGYCGFF.

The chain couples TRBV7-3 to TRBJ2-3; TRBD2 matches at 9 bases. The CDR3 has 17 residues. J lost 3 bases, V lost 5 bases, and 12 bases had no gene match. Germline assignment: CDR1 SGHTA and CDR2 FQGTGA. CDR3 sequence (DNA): TGTGCCAGCAGCCCCCGCATGGAACTAGCGGGTACAGATACGCAGTATTTT. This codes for CASSPRMELAGTDTQYF.

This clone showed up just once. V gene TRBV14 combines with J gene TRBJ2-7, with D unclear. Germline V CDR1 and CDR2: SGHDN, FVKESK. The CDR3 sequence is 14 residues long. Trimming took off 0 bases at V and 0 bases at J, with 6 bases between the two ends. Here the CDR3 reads CASSQDTNSYEQYF. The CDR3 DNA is TGTGCCAGCAGCCAAGATACTAACTCCTACGAGCAGTACTTC.

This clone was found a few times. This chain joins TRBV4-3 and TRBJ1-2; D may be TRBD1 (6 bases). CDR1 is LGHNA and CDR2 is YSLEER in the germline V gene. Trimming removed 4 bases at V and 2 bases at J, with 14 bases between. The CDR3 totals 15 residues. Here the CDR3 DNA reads TGCGCCAGCAGCCCAGAAGGGGGATTGAACTATGGCTACACCTTC. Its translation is CASSPEGGLNYGYTF.

The DNA for the CDR3 is TGTGCCATCAGTGAGGAGCAGGGGCAGCCCCAGCATTTT. Its translation is CAISEEQGQPQHF. The V gene is TRBV10-3, the J gene TRBJ1-5, with D possibly TRBD1 on 6 matching bases. CDR3 size: 13 residues. CDR1 ENHRY and CDR2 SYGVKD come from the germline V gene. The germline V and J ends were trimmed by 2 bases and 7 bases, with 9 bases remaining between them.

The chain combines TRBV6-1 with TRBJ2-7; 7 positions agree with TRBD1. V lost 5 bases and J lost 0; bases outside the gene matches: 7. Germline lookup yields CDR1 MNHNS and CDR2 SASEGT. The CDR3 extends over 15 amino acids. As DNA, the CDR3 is TGTGCCAGCAGTACCTGGGACAGTAGCTCCTACGAGCAGTACTTC. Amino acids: CASSTWDSSSYEQYF.